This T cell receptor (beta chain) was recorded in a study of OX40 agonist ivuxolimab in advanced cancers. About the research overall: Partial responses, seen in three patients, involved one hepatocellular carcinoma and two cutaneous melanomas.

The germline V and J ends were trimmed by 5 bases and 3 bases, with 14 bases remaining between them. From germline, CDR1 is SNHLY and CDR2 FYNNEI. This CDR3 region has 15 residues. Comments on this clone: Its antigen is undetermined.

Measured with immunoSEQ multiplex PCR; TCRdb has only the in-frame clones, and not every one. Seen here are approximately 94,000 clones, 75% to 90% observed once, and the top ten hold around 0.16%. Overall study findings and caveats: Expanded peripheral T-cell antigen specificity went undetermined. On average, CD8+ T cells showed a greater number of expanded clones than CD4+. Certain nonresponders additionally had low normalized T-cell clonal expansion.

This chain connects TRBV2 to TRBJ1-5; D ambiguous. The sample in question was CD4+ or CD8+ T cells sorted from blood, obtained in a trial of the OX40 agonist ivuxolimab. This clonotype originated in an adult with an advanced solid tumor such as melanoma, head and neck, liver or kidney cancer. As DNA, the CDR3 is TGTGCCAGCAGTCCGGACGGGAGTAACAATCAGCCCCAGCATTTT. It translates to CASSPDGSNNQPQHF.